This TCR beta chain was sequenced in a study of shared clonotypes between healthy human individuals. The wider study: Each donor's CD4 naive and CD4 memory cells filled three plates apiece, CD8 naive two, and CD8 memory one. General study points: Shared clonotypes across all four donors exceeded non-shared ones in generation probability. Among several donors, roughly 5% of naive CD4 clonotypes were found in common.

About this clone itself: The antigen is unknown.

The CDR3 totals 16 residues. Germline-derived CDR1 and CDR2 are MNHNS and SASEGT. After removal of 6 bases from V and 3 bases from J, the junction contained 12 bases not matched to a gene. Clones were sequenced by immunoSEQ multiplex PCR, and TCRdb holds only the in-frame ones, with some missing. The sample holds millions of clones, roughly 94% seen once. This chain connects TRBV6-1 to TRBJ2-7; 9 nucleotides line up with TRBD1. The source material was naive CD4+ T cells sorted from blood. Subset indicated: CD45RA+ positively selected. The clonotype originates from a man aged 18 to 30 in good health. The CDR3, as DNA: TGTGCCAGCAGGGAAATACGGGACAGGGTTGACTACGAGCAGTACTTC. This encodes CASREIRDRVDYEQYF.